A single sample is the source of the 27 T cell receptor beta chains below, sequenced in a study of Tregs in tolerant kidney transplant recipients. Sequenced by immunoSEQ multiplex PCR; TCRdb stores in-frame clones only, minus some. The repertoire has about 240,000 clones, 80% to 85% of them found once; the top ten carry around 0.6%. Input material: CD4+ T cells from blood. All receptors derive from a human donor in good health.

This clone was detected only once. The DNA of the CDR3 is TGTGCCAGCAGAACTAGCACCTACGAGCAGTACTTC. Protein: CASRTSTYEQYF. The chain recombines TRBV2 with TRBJ2-7; D might be TRBD2 (6 bases). The germline V gene encodes CDR1 SNHLY and CDR2 FYNNEI. The CDR3 has 12 residues. V gave up 6 bases and J gave up 2 bases, with 8 bases separating them.

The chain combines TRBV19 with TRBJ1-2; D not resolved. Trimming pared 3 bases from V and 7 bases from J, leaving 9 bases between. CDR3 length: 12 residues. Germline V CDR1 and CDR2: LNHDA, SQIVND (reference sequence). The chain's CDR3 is CASSIPSSGYTF. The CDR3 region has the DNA TGTGCCAGTAGTATCCCTAGCTCTGGCTACACCTTC.

The CDR3 spells CSVQTLGRELFF. CDR3 in DNA: TGCAGCGTGCAGACACTTGGGCGAGAACTGTTTTTT. The genes are TRBV29-1 and TRBJ1-4; D remains unclear. Germline CDR1 is SQVTM and CDR2 is ANQGSEA. With 6 bases removed from V and 12 bases from J, the gap between germline ends came to 17 bases. The CDR3 is 12 amino acids.

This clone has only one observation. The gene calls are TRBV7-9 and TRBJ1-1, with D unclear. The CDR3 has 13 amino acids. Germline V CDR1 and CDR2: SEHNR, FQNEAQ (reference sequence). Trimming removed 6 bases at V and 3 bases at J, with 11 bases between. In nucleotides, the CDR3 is TGTGCCAGCAGATTTACAGAGGACACTGAAGCTTTCTTT. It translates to CASRFTEDTEAFF.

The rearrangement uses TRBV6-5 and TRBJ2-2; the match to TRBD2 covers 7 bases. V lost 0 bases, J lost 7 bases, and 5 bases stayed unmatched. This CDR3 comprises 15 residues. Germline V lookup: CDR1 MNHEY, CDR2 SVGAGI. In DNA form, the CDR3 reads TGTGCCAGCAGTTACTCGGGGGGGATGAGCGGGGAGCTGTTTTTT. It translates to CASSYSGGMSGELFF.

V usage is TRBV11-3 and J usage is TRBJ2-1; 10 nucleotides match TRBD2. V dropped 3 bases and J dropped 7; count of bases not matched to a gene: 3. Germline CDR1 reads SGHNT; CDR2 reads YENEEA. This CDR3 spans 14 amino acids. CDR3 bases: TGTGCCAGCAGCTTCACTAGCGGGACGAATGAGCAGTTCTTC. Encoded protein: CASSFTSGTNEQFF. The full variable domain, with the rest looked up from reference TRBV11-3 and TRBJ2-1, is EAGVVQSPRYKIIEKKQPVAFWCNPISGHNTLYWYLQNLGQGPELLIRYENEEAVDDSQLPKDRFSAERLKGVDSTLKIQPAELGDSAVYLCASSFTSGTNEQFFGPGTRLTVL.

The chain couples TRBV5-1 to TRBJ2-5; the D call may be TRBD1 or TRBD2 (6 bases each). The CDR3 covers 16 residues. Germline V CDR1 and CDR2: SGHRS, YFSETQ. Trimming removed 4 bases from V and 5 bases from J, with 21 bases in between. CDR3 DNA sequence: TGCGCCAGCAGCCCTACCCTTAGGGGGGCCGGGGAGACCCAGTACTTC. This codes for CASSPTLRGAGETQYF.

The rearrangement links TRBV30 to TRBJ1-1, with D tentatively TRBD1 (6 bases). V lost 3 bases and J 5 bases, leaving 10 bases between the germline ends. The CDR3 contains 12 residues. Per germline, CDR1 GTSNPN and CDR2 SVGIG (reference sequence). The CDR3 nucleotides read TGTGCCTGGAGCCAGGGGCATACTGAAGCTTTCTTT. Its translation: CAWSQGHTEAFF.

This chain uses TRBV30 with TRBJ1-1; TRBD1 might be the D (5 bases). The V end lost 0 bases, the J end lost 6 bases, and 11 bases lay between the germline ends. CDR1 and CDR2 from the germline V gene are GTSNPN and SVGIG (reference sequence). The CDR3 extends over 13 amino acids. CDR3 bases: TGTGCCTGGAGTGTACCAGGGTTAGCTGAAGCTTTCTTT. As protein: CAWSVPGLAEAFF.

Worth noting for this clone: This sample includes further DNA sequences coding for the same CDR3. The CDR3 spells CASSPGLNTEAFF. CDR3 bases: TGTGCCAGCTCACCAGGGTTGAACACTGAAGCTTTCTTT. This chain joins TRBV18 and TRBJ1-1; D ambiguous. The CDR3 has 13 residues. The germline gives CDR1 KGHSH, CDR2 LQKENI. Trimming took 2 bases from V and 0 from J, leaving 4 bases between them.

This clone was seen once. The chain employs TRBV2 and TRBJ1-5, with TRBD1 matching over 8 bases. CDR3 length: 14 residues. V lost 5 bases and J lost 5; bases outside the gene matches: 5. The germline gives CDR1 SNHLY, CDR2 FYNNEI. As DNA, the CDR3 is TGTGCCAGCAGTCGGGACAGGCCCTATCAGCCCCAGCATTTT. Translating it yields CASSRDRPYQPQHF. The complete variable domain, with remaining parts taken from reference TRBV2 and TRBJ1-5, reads EPEVTQTPSHQVTQMGQEVILRCVPISNHLYFYWYRQILGQKVEFLVSFYNNEISEKSEIFDDQFSVERPDGSNFTLKIRSTKLEDSAMYFCASSRDRPYQPQHFGDGTRLSIL.

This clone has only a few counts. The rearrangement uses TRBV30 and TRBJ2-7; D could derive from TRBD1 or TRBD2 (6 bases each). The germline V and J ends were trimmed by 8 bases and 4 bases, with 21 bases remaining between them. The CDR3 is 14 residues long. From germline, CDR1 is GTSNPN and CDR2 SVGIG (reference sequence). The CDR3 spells CAGRKRGAAYEQYF. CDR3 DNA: TGTGCCGGGCGAAAGAGGGGGGCGGCGTACGAGCAGTACTTC.

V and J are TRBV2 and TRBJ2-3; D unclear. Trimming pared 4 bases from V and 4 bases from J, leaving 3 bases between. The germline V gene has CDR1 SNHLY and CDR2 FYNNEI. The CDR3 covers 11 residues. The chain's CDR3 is CASSGADTQYF. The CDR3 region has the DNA TGTGCCAGCAGTGGTGCAGATACGCAGTATTTT.

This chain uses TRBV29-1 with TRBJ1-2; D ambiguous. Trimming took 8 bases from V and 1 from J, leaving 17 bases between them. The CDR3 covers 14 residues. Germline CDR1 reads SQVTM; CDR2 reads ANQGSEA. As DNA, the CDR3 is TGCAGCCTCCGAGATCCCTGGAGTAACTATGGCTACACCTTC. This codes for CSLRDPWSNYGYTF.

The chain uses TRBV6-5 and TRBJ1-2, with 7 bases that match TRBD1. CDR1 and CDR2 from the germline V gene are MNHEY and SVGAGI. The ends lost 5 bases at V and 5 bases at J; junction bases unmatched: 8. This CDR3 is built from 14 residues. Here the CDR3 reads CASSVQTGHYGYTF. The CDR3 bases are TGTGCCAGCAGTGTTCAGACAGGGCATTATGGCTACACCTTC.

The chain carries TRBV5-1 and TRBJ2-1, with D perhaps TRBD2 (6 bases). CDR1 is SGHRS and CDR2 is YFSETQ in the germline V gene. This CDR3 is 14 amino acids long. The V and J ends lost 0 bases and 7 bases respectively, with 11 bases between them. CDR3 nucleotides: TGCGCCAGCAGCTTGGTACGGGGGACGAATGAGCAGTTCTTC. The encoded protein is CASSLVRGTNEQFF.

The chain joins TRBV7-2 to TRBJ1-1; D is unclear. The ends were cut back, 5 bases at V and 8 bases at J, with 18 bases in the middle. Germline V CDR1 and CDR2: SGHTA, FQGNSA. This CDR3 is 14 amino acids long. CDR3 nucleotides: TGTGCCAGCAGCCCTAGGGCTTTGTGGGCAGAAGCTTTCTTT. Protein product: CASSPRALWAEAFF. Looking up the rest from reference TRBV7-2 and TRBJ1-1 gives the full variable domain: GAGVSQSPSNKVTEKGKDVELRCDPISGHTALYWYRQSLGQGLEFLIYFQGNSAPDKSGLPSDRFSAERTGGSVSTLTIQRTQQEDSAVYLCASSPRALWAEAFFGQGTRLTVV.

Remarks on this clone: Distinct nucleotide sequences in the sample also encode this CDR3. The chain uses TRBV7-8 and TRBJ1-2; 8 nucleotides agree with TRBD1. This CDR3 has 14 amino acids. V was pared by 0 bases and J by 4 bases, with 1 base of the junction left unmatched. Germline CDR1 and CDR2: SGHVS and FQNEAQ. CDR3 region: CASSLATGGYGYTF. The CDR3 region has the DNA TGTGCCAGCAGCTTAGCCACAGGGGGCTATGGCTACACCTTC.

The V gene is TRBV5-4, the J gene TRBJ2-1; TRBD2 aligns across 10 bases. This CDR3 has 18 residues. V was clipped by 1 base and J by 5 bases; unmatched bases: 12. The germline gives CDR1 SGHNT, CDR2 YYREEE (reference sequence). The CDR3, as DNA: TGTGCCAGCAGCTTGAAGCTAGCGGGAGTGGGGCTCCACAATGAGCAGTTCTTC. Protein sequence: CASSLKLAGVGLHNEQFF.

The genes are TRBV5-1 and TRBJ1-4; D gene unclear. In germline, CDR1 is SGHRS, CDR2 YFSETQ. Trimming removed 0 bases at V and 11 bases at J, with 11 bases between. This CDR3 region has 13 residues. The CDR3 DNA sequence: TGCGCCAGCAGCTTGGCCTTTGCAGGCAAACTGTTTTTT. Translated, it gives CASSLAFAGKLFF.

The CDR3 DNA reads TGTGCCAGCAGCTTAGGACAGGGCAACTATGGCTACACCTTC. Translated, it gives CASSLGQGNYGYTF. The rearrangement links TRBV7-8 to TRBJ1-2; 7 bases agree with TRBD1. The junction had 1 base not matched to a gene; V was cut back by 1 base and J by 2 bases. Germline assignment: CDR1 SGHVS and CDR2 FQNEAQ. The CDR3 is 14 amino acids.

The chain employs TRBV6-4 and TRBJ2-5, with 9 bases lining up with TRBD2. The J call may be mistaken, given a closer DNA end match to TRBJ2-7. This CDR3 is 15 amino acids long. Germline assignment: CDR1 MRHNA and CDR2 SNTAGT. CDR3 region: CASSPSASGDYEQYF. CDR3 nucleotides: TGTGCCAGCAGCCCGTCGGCTAGCGGGGATTACGAGCAGTACTTC.

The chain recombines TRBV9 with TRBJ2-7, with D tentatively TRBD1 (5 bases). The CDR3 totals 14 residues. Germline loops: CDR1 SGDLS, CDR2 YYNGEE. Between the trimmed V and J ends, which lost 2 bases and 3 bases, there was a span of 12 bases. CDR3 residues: CASSVSQGIYEQYF. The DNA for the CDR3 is TGTGCCAGCAGCGTTAGCCAGGGAATCTACGAGCAGTACTTC.

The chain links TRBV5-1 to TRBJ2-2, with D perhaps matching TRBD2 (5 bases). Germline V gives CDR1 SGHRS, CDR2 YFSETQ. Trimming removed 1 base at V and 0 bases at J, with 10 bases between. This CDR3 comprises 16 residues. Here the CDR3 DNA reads TGCGCCAGCAGCTTGACTAGTCACGCGAACACCGGGGAGCTGTTTTTT. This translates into CASSLTSHANTGELFF. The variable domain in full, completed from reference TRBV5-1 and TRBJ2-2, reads KAGVTQTPRYLIKTRGQQVTLSCSPISGHRSVSWYQQTPGQGLQFLFEYFSETQRNKGNFPGRFSGRQFSNSRSEMNVSTLELGDSALYLCASSLTSHANTGELFFGEGSRLTVL.

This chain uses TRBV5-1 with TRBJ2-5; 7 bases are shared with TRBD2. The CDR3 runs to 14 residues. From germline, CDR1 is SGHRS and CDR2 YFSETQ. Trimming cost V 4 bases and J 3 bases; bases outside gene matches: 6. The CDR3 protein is CASSPGTKEETQYF. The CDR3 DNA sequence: TGCGCCAGCAGCCCCGGGACTAAAGAAGAGACCCAGTACTTC.

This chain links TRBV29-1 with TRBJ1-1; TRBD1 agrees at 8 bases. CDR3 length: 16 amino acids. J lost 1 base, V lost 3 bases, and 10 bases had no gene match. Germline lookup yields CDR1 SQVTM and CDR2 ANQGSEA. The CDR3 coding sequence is TGCAGCGTTGACTACAGGGGGGGTGGAGGGAACACTGAAGCTTTCTTT. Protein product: CSVDYRGGGGNTEAFF.

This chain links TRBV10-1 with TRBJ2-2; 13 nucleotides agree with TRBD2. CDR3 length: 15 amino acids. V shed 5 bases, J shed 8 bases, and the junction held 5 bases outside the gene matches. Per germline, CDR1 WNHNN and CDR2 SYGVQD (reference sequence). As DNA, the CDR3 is TGCGCCAGCAGTCCACTAGCGGGAGGGCCAGGGGAGCTGTTTTTT. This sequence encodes CASSPLAGGPGELFF.